This TCR beta chain derives from a study of beta chain features in type 1 diabetes. For the study at large: Patients shared similar age, gender and cell yields with healthy donors. Whole-study results and caveats: Within each of all four CD4+ subsets, Type 1 diabetes patients had TCRB CDR3s that were moderately but significantly shorter. The study found that naive, central memory and Treg TCRB repertoires appeared more similar in patients than in healthy donors.

Using CD45RO/CCR7/CD25/CD127/CD95/CD27, CD4+ naive, central memory, regulatory and stem cell-like memory cells were sorted. Every bit of the isolated RNA underwent reverse transcription, so sequencing read expressed TCRB transcripts. Assay: immunoSEQ multiplex PCR; the TCRdb copy retains only in-frame clones and omits some. This repertoire shows under 450,000 clones, approximately 15% found once; its top ten account for around 0.039%. There are many counts of this clone. Its specificity is unknown. The CDR3 totals 13 residues. Germline-derived CDR1 and CDR2 are SEHNR and FQNEAQ (reference sequence). The V end was cut by 4 bases, the J end by 5 bases, with 11 bases between.

The sequence derives from a man aged 25 to 45 in good health. The sequenced sample consisted of naive CD4+ T cells from blood. The rearrangement uses TRBV7-9 and TRBJ2-5; D gene uncertain. CDR3 nucleotides: TGTGCCAGCAGCTCACAGCTTGGGGAGACCCAGTACTTC. Its translation: CASSSQLGETQYF.